The clone carrying this T cell receptor (beta chain) was detected ten times or more. Its target is unknown. From RNA transcripts, TCR beta CDR3 regions were amplified. During a first-round RT-PCR of the TCR CDR3, the HTBI primer set was used. TCRdb reprocessed the multiplex PCR reads with MiXCR, giving one entry per CDR3 protein. The data hold roughly 630,000 distinct CDR3 sequences, with less than 20% observed a single time. The junction had 4 bases not matched to a gene; V was cut back by 2 bases and J by 0 bases. The CDR3 has 18 residues. Germline assignment: CDR1 MNHEY and CDR2 SMNVEV (reference sequence). Graves' hyperthyroidism was deemed stable absent ophthalmopathy progression within 18 months. The data originate from a study of T cells in Graves' hyperthyroidism and ophthalmopathy. Notes on the study in general: Most thyroid clonotypes with frequency above 0.001 were detected in blood. Ophthalmopathy was separated from stable hyperthyroidism by a 13 V-J model.

The chain has TRBV27 and TRBJ2-3; TRBD2 matches at 14 bases. This clonotype originated in a woman in her thirties with Graves' hyperthyroidism. The sequenced sample consisted of blood. CDR3 in DNA: TGTGCCAGCAGTTTAGTGGGACTAGCGGGGGTTAGCACAGATACGCAGTATTTT. Translated, it gives CASSLVGLAGVSTDTQYF.